This section outlines one T cell receptor beta chain sequence together with its context. CDR1 is MNHEY, CDR2 SVGAGI, per germline. V gave up 6 bases and J gave up 4 bases; unmatched junction bases: 11. The CDR3 is made up of 15 amino acids. Authors' data handling: Amplification of reference gene primers provided the estimated nucleated cell counts. Clones were read by immunoSEQ multiplex PCR, and TCRdb kept only the in-frame ones, dropping some. The V and J calls and clone size were taken over from that table, and D and trimming were inferred from the DNA. The data contain roughly 88,000 clones, approximately 79% of them singletons. This sample was included in a study of blood T cell repertoires in COVID-19. The wider study: Italy, Spain and the United States were the sources of the convalescent and acute COVID-19 samples. Sources were T cells, B-cell-depleted T cells, or PBMCs; the material itself was cDNA or gDNA.

The sequencing input was peripheral blood. J is TRBJ1-2 and V is TRBV6-5, with 7 positions matching TRBD1. This clonotype was sampled from a woman of 80 years or more with active or convalescent COVID-19. CDR3 loop: CASRPLDRRTYGYTF. For the CDR3, the DNA is TGTGCCAGCAGACCTCTGGACAGGCGAACCTATGGCTACACCTTC.